The clone carrying this T cell receptor (beta chain) is a singleton in its sample. Clones were read by immunoSEQ multiplex PCR, and TCRdb kept only the in-frame ones, dropping some. There are roughly 300,000 clones in the sample; less than 75% occur only once, and roughly 10% lies in the top ten. This record comes from a study of shared clonotypes between healthy human individuals. The sequenced sample consisted of memory CD4+ T cells sorted from blood. Subset indicated: CD45RA-negative fraction. This TCR was sampled from a man aged 25-45 years in good health.

In nucleotides, the CDR3 is TGCGCCAGCAGCTTGGCCCGGGCCTCTGGAAACACCATATATTTT. Its protein is CASSLARASGNTIYF. This chain joins TRBV5-1 and TRBJ1-3, with no clear D. The germline gives CDR1 SGHRS, CDR2 YFSETQ. The length of the CDR3 is 15 residues. Deletions cut 0 bases from V and 0 bases from J, with 7 bases between.